Presented here are 17 T cell receptor beta chains from one specimen sequenced in a study of CD8+CD57+ T cells in acquired aplastic anemia. CDR3 and TCR beta VDJ profiling relied on genomic DNA as the template. TCRdb fed the reads into MiXCR, producing one record per CDR3 protein. Here the sample spans under 350,000 distinct CDR3 sequences, roughly 59% being singletons. The authors sequenced patients whose flow cytometry had shown CD8+CD57+ cell expansion. Sequenced input: sorted CD4+, CD8+, or CD8+CD57+ T cells (not recorded which) from PBMCs. Receptors were obtained from a human donor with aplastic anemia.

The chain combines TRBV20-1 with TRBJ2-3; D is ambiguous. V was pared by 5 bases and J by 10 bases, with 13 bases between. CDR1 and CDR2 from the germline V gene are DFQATT and SNEGSKA (reference sequence). The CDR3 runs to 11 residues. CDR3 loop: CSAQDHWAQYF. The CDR3 DNA sequence: TGCAGTGCTCAGGACCACTGGGCGCAGTATTTT.

This clonotype was counted at least ten times. This chain uses TRBV10-3 with TRBJ2-7; D possibly uses TRBD1 or TRBD2 (5 bases each). The CDR3 is 14 residues long. CDR1 ENHRY and CDR2 SYGVKD come from the germline V gene. V lost 2 bases and J 4 bases, leaving 12 bases between the germline ends. The CDR3 nucleotides are TGTGCCATCAGTGAGCCGGGACGGCTTTACGAGCAGTACTTC. Translation gives CAISEPGRLYEQYF.

This chain joins TRBV9 and TRBJ1-4, with a tentative D call TRBD1 (6 bases). V lost 4 bases and J 0 bases, leaving 16 bases between the germline ends. Germline CDR1 is SGDLS and CDR2 is YYNGEE. This CDR3 spans 17 amino acids. CDR3 amino acids: CASSNRAPYPTNEKLFF. The CDR3 nucleotides read TGTGCCAGCAGCAACAGGGCTCCCTATCCAACTAATGAAAAACTGTTTTTT.

This clonotype was observed many times. V and J are TRBV6-1 and TRBJ1-6; no firm D call. The CDR3 has 16 residues. V was shortened by 1 base and J by 3 bases, with 10 bases between the two germline ends. Germline values: CDR1 MNHNS, CDR2 SASEGT. Here the CDR3 reads CASSEVAYVYNSPLHF. The CDR3 nucleotides are TGTGCCAGCAGTGAAGTAGCCTATGTCTATAATTCACCCCTCCACTTT.

This clonotype was detected ten times or more. The chain joins TRBV5-8 to TRBJ2-7; the match to TRBD2 covers 10 bases. The CDR3 loop spans 16 amino acids. Germline lookup yields CDR1 SGHTS and CDR2 YDEGEE. The V gene end was trimmed by 0 bases and the J gene end by 7 bases; junction bases not matched to a gene: 10. As DNA, the CDR3 is TGTGCCAGCAGCTTGGGGCTAGCGGGAGCCCGGTTTGAGCAGTACTTC. This sequence encodes CASSLGLAGARFEQYF.

Of note for this clonotype: At one boundary the junction diverges from the germline segment, which might be a read error. Here the CDR3 DNA reads TGTGCCAGCAGCTTAGCGTACCAAGAGGCCCAGTACTTC. Translating gives CASSLAYQEAQYF. The chain carries TRBV7-6 and TRBJ2-5; no reliable D call. The CDR3 runs 13 residues. Germline CDR1 reads SGHVS; CDR2 reads FNYEAQ.

The V call is TRBV19, the J call TRBJ2-3; D not certain. The CDR3 spans 15 residues. CDR1 is LNHDA, CDR2 SQIVND, per germline (reference sequence). The V gene lost 9 bases and the J gene lost 0 bases, with 16 bases spanning the gap. CDR3 nucleotides: TGTGCCAGCAGCTTGCTCTTTTCTAGCACAGATACGCAGTATTTT. Its protein is CASSLLFSSTDTQYF.

The sample holds many counts of this clonotype. The chain couples TRBV19 to TRBJ2-1; 8 positions match TRBD2. Unmatched junction bases numbered 5, after V lost 3 bases and J lost 4 bases. Per the germline V gene, CDR1 is LNHDA and CDR2 is SQIVND (reference sequence). The CDR3 length is 15 residues. The CDR3 nucleotides are TGTGCCAGTAGTATCGGGGGGGCCCGATACAATGAGCAGTTCTTC. Protein product: CASSIGGARYNEQFF. Looking up the rest from reference TRBV19 and TRBJ2-1 gives the full variable domain: DGGITQSPKYLFRKEGQNVTLSCEQNLNHDAMYWYRQDPGQGLRLIYYSQIVNDFQKGDIAEGYSVSREKKESFPLTVTSAQKNPTAFYLCASSIGGARYNEQFFGPGTRLTVL.

This sequence joins TRBV10-3 and TRBJ2-7; a possible D gene is TRBD2 (6 bases). The V and J ends lost 6 bases and 1 base respectively, with 10 bases between them. The CDR3 loop spans 13 amino acids. From germline, CDR1 is ENHRY and CDR2 SYGVKD. The CDR3 here is CAISGTSSYEQYF. The CDR3 nucleotides read TGTGCCATCAGCGGGACTTCTTCCTACGAGCAGTACTTC.

The V and J genes are TRBV3-1 and TRBJ2-6; 11 bases fit TRBD2. The V segment lost 4 bases and the J segment 2 bases; nucleotides outside the gene matches: 10. In germline, CDR1 is LGHDT, CDR2 YNNKEL (reference sequence). The CDR3 is made up of 19 amino acids. The CDR3 nucleotides are TGTGCCAGCAGCCCGAGTACGACTAGCGGGGCGACTGGGGCCAACGTCCTGACTTTC. Protein sequence: CASSPSTTSGATGANVLTF.

The genes are TRBV24-1 and TRBJ2-1; 7 nucleotides match TRBD2. The CDR3 loop spans 17 amino acids. Germline values: CDR1 KGHDR, CDR2 SFDVKD. The V gene end was trimmed by 0 bases and the J gene end by 2 bases; junction bases not matched to a gene: 6. The chain's CDR3 is CATSDLRGEGTYNEQFF. The CDR3 DNA follows: TGTGCCACCAGTGATTTGCGCGGGGAGGGAACCTACAATGAGCAGTTCTTC.

V and J are TRBV6-1 and TRBJ2-7, with 8 bases identical to TRBD1. Trimming took 1 base from V and 2 from J; bases not matched to a gene: 10. This CDR3 has 17 amino acids. Germline lookup yields CDR1 MNHNS and CDR2 SASEGT. The CDR3 DNA follows: TGTGCCAGCAGTGAAGGGCTCGGACAGGGTTTGACCTACGAGCAGTACTTC. Its translation is CASSEGLGQGLTYEQYF.

About this clonotype: A read error may produce the germline difference seen at one junction end. V and J are TRBV7-8 and TRBJ2-1; 8 nucleotides agree with TRBD2. The CDR3 length is 14 residues. Germline V CDR1 and CDR2: SGHVS, FQNEAQ. The CDR3 region has the DNA TGTGCCAGCAGCCAACTAGCGGCCTACAGTGAGCAGTTCTTC. Amino acid sequence: CASSQLAAYSEQFF.

The CDR3 sequence: CASSRDRSSSYEQYF. CDR3 bases: TGCGCCAGCAGCAGGGACAGGTCGAGCTCCTACGAGCAGTACTTC. The J gene is TRBJ2-7, the V gene TRBV5-1; the match to TRBD1 covers 8 bases. The CDR3 contains 15 residues. Per germline, CDR1 SGHRS and CDR2 YFSETQ. The J segment lost 0 bases and the V segment lost 4 bases, leaving 6 bases of the junction unmatched.

This chain joins TRBV7-9 and TRBJ2-3; D perhaps matches TRBD2 (6 bases). The CDR3 covers 15 residues. The germline V and J ends were trimmed by 1 base and 0 bases, with 8 bases remaining between them. The V gene's germline CDR1 is SEHNR and CDR2 FQNEAQ (reference sequence). CDR3 DNA sequence: TGTGCCAGCAGCTTAGGACTAGTCAGCACAGATACGCAGTATTTT. Residues: CASSLGLVSTDTQYF. The whole variable domain, remainder taken from reference TRBV7-9 and TRBJ2-3, is DTGVSQNPRHKITKRGQNVTFRCDPISEHNRLYWYRQTLGQGPEFLTYFQNEAQLEKSRLLSDRFSAERPKGSFSTLEIQRTEQGDSAMYLCASSLGLVSTDTQYFGPGTRLTVL.

CDR3 bases: TGTGCCAGTCCTGGGATTCGCACTAATGAAAAACTGTTTTTT. Translation gives CASPGIRTNEKLFF. The genes are TRBV18 and TRBJ1-4; D unresolved. The CDR3 covers 14 residues. Trimming cost V 9 bases and J 2 bases, with 13 bases left between them. Per germline, CDR1 KGHSH and CDR2 LQKENI.

This sequence joins TRBV4-1 and TRBJ1-6; no reliable D call. The V gene's germline CDR1 is MGHRA and CDR2 YSYEKL. V was clipped by 0 bases and J by 9 bases, with 15 bases between them. The CDR3 loop spans 16 amino acids. CDR3 in amino acids: CASSQDRGVTPSPLHF. CDR3 coding DNA: TGCGCCAGCAGCCAAGATAGAGGAGTTACCCCTTCACCCCTCCACTTT.